This TCR beta chain was retrieved from a study of PD-1 blockade in classical Hodgkin lymphoma. The overall study: Each patient was given nivolumab 3 mg/kg through a vein every 2 weeks. Study results and caveats: Compared with baseline, CD4+ but not CD8+ TCR diversity had risen significantly by C4D1. The diversity seen at baseline in complete responders resembled that of newly diagnosed patients.

Each patient experienced a relapse that followed autologous stem cell transplantation, and brentuximab vedotin exposure varied. Out of thawed PBMCs, magnetic negative selection purified CD4+ T cells. Responses achieved at best were complete response, partial response or progressive disease. Only in-frame clones appear in the TCRdb table, and some are missing; sequencing was by immunoSEQ multiplex PCR. The top ten clones hold around 0.21% of a sample with 30,000 to 35,000 clones, 90% of them seen once. Concerning this clone: What it binds is not known.

Trimming cost V 0 bases and J 2 bases, with 5 bases left between them. Germline V gene sequence: CDR1 SGHAT, CDR2 FQDESV (reference sequence). This CDR3 has 14 amino acids. The gene calls are TRBV11-1 and TRBJ2-1; D possibly uses TRBD1 or TRBD2 (5 bases each). This receptor was obtained from a human donor with classical Hodgkin lymphoma. Sequenced material: CD4+ T cells from blood, taken at baseline. CDR3 region: CASSLAGAYNEQFF. The CDR3 DNA follows: TGTGCCAGCAGCTTAGCGGGGGCCTACAATGAGCAGTTCTTC.